These 15 T cell receptor beta chains were all obtained from the same sample, sequenced in a study of regulatory T cells in long-lasting Graves disease (dated by TCRdb to the early 2020s). Sample time point, as interpreted from the label and publication: newly diagnosed GD, antithyroid drugs for less than 3 months. For both TCR sequencing and RNA sequencing, RNA was extracted from PBMCs in TRIzol. Libraries were built with multiplex PCR. TCRdb shows the sequencer as Illumina HiSeq 4000. iRepertoire HTBI primers and Arm-PCR amplification of CDR3 regions were used to construct TCR beta libraries. TCRdb applied fastp at Q25 and MiXCR to the public reads, then kept only in-frame beta chains. Identical CDR3 proteins give one entry, which carries the most common genes and DNA. For this sample there are just over 600,000 distinct CDR3 sequences; under 20% appear just once. The leading ten clones occupy around a sixth of the sample.

The same data also went into a second study, on T cells in Graves' hyperthyroidism and ophthalmopathy.

The sequenced sample was peripheral blood mononuclear cells (PBMCs), obtained at new diagnosis, from a patient treated with antithyroid drugs. Every receptor here comes from a woman under 40 with Graves disease. Donor details come from another sample of the same person, matched by shared clones.

Regarding this clonotype: A much larger clone is a single base away; this may be a read error. This sequence joins TRBV7-2 and TRBJ2-2; the D gene is possibly TRBD1 (6 bases). Trimming stripped 8 bases from V and 7 bases from J, with 23 bases between. Germline-derived CDR1 and CDR2 are SGHTA and FQGNSA. The CDR3 is 16 amino acids. The CDR3 DNA sequence: TGTGCCAGCGGTTTAACGGGTTCAGGGGCCGTCGGGGAGCTGTTTTTT. Amino acids: CASGLTGSGAVGELFF.

Note on this clonotype: This may come from a read error, since a much larger clone is one base off. J is TRBJ2-2 and V is TRBV7-2; D might be TRBD1 (6 bases). CDR3 length equals 15 residues. Germline V gene data show CDR1 as SGHTA and CDR2 as FQGNSA. V dropped 5 bases and J dropped 0 bases, with 10 bases sitting between them. The CDR3 is CTSSPGESNTGELFF. As DNA, the CDR3 is TGTACCAGCAGCCCAGGGGAATCGAACACCGGGGAGCTGTTTTTT. The full variable domain, rest sourced from reference TRBV7-2 and TRBJ2-2, is GAGVSQSPSNKVTEKGKDVELRCDPISGHTALYWYRQSLGQGLEFLIYFQGNSAPDKSGLPSDRFSAERTGGSVSTLTIQRTQQEDSAVYLCTSSPGESNTGELFFGEGSRLTVL.

The V call is TRBV7-9, the J call TRBJ1-3, with D maybe TRBD1 (6 bases). Germline V lookup: CDR1 SEHNR, CDR2 FQNEAQ (reference sequence). The CDR3 has 17 residues. V shed 5 bases and J shed 4 bases, with 21 bases lying between them. This CDR3 is CASSPRGLTGPGNTIYF. The CDR3 nucleotides are TGTGCCAGCAGCCCCAGGGGCCTCACAGGGCCCGGAAACACCATATATTTT.

This clonotype appeared many times. This chain joins TRBV28 and TRBJ2-1, with 9 positions matching TRBD1. This CDR3 region has 17 residues. Germline-derived CDR1 and CDR2 are MDHEN and SYDVKM. V gave up 7 bases and J gave up 0 bases; unmatched junction bases: 10. CDR3 DNA sequence: TGTGCCAGCATCCCCGGGACAGGGAGGAGCTCCTACAATGAGCAGTTCTTC. Translation: CASIPGTGRSSYNEQFF.

This clonotype was counted between two and nine times. The chain carries TRBV5-6 and TRBJ1-1, with a weak D call TRBD1 (5 bases). Germline V gives CDR1 SGHDT, CDR2 YYEEEE. V was pared by 5 bases and J by 2 bases, with 13 bases between. This CDR3 is 14 amino acids long. The CDR3 DNA sequence: TGTGCCAGCAGTCTCCCTCAGGGTAACACTGAAGCTTTCTTT. As protein: CASSLPQGNTEAFF. The whole variable domain, remainder taken from reference TRBV5-6 and TRBJ1-1, is DAGVTQSPTHLIKTRGQQVTLRCSPKSGHDTVSWYQQALGQGPQFIFQYYEEEERQRGNFPDRFSGHQFPNYSSELNVNALLLGDSALYLCASSLPQGNTEAFFGQGTRLTVV.

The table lists this clonotype with many counts. This chain joins TRBV28 and TRBJ2-7, with 8 bases aligning to TRBD2. The CDR3 consists of 14 residues. V gave up 5 bases and J gave up 2 bases; unmatched junction bases: 5. Germline V CDR1 and CDR2: MDHEN, SYDVKM. In nucleotides, the CDR3 is TGTGCCAGCAGTGCCAGCGGGAGCACCTACGAGCAGTACTTC. Amino acid sequence: CASSASGSTYEQYF.

The count of this clonotype is one. The V and J genes are TRBV19 and TRBJ1-4; TRBD1 matches 8 bases. This CDR3 is 16 amino acids long. V shed 4 bases and J 2 bases; nucleotides not matched to a gene: 6. CDR1 LNHDA and CDR2 SQIVND come from the germline V gene (reference sequence). DNA of the CDR3: TGTGCCAGTAGTACGGGACAGGCGATTACTAATGAAAAACTGTTTTTT. Translated: CASSTGQAITNEKLFF.

Points on this clonotype: Its ends do not fully match the called genes, so a read error is possible. This chain links TRBV5-1 with TRBJ2-2; D is possibly TRBD1 or TRBD2 (5 bases each). CDR1 is SGHRS, CDR2 YFSETQ, per germline. The CDR3 has 14 amino acids. For the CDR3, the DNA is TGCGCCAGCAGCTTGGCAGGGAACACCGGGGAGCTGTCTTTT. Protein sequence: CASSLAGNTGELSF.

This sequence joins TRBV6-2 or TRBV6-3 and TRBJ1-5; no reliable D call. Trimming stripped 8 bases from V and 1 base from J, with 9 bases between. Germline V gives CDR1 MNHEY, CDR2 SVGEGT. This CDR3 is 13 amino acids long. CDR3 sequence (DNA): TGTGCCAGCTCTCATACCAGCAATCAGCCCCAGCATTTT. Amino acids: CASSHTSNQPQHF.

This clonotype occurred a few times. This chain joins TRBV7-2 and TRBJ1-5, with D maybe TRBD1 (5 bases). This CDR3 region has 16 residues. Germline CDR1 SGHTA, CDR2 FQGNSA. Trimming took off 3 bases at V and 9 bases at J, with 21 bases between the two ends. Here the CDR3 DNA reads TGTGCCAGCAGCTTGGGGACTGGCAGCGATTTTAGGCCCCAGCATTTT. It encodes CASSLGTGSDFRPQHF.

This clonotype was counted only a few times. V gene TRBV25-1 combines with J gene TRBJ2-1; 8 bases fit TRBD1. V was pared by 6 bases and J by 5 bases, with 12 bases of the junction left unmatched. CDR1 and CDR2 from the germline V gene are MGHDK and SYGVNS. The CDR3 has 16 residues. CDR3 coding DNA: TGTGCCAGCAGAGCGTCCCCCGGACAGGGCGACAATGAGCAGTTCTTC. Protein sequence: CASRASPGQGDNEQFF.

At least ten counts were recorded for this clonotype. V is TRBV7-9 and J is TRBJ2-6; D may be TRBD1 (5 bases). This CDR3 spans 16 amino acids. V was clipped by 10 bases and J by 2 bases, with 18 bases between them. Looked up from germline, CDR1 is SEHNR and CDR2 is FQNEAQ (reference sequence). Written as DNA, the CDR3 is TGTGCCACAGTAGCAGGGTTGGTGGCTGGGGCCAACGTCCTGACTTTC. Protein: CATVAGLVAGANVLTF.

The sample holds many counts of this clonotype. The chain joins TRBV5-1 to TRBJ2-5; no clear D. Germline V gene lookup returns CDR1 SGHRS and CDR2 YFSETQ. V was pared by 0 bases and J by 2 bases, with 14 bases between. The CDR3 totals 16 residues. DNA of the CDR3: TGCGCCAGCAGCTTGGGACGCGGTGACGGACAAGAGACCCAGTACTTC. Its protein product is CASSLGRGDGQETQYF.

With respect to this clonotype: This may stem from a read error, because a much larger clone lies one nucleotide away. This chain links TRBV6-9 with TRBJ1-1, with D tentatively TRBD1 (5 bases). The CDR3 is 16 residues long. CDR1 and CDR2 (germline): MNHGY, SVAAGI. V was cut by 3 bases and J by 4 bases, with 18 bases left in between. The CDR3 nucleotides are TGTGCCAGCAGTTACCCAGGGACGGTAGCGAGCACTGAAGCTTTCTTT. Translated: CASSYPGTVASTEAFF.

The chain combines TRBV24-1 with TRBJ2-2; TRBD1 matches at 8 bases. CDR3 size: 16 residues. Losses at the gene ends were 5 bases for V and 3 bases for J; bases not matched to a gene: 7. Per the germline V gene, CDR1 is KGHDR and CDR2 is SFDVKD. CDR3 sequence: CATSGVGQVDTGELFF. Here the CDR3 DNA reads TGTGCCACCAGTGGCGTGGGACAGGTTGACACCGGGGAGCTGTTTTTT.